This T cell receptor (beta chain) is drawn from a study of graft-versus-host responses after intestinal transplantation. Looking at the study overall: In this cohort, recipients had multivisceral, liver-intestinal, or isolated intestinal transplants. All of the recipients had induction that used anti-thymocyte globulin, then tacrolimus and steroids for 2 to 3 years.

Using immunoSEQ multiplex PCR, the repertoire was profiled, and TCRdb retains in-frame clones only, with some absent. The table records about 18,000 clones, about 93% of them present only once. Per the germline V gene, CDR1 is SGHRS and CDR2 is YFSETQ. The CDR3 runs 14 residues. The junction had 4 bases not matched to a gene; V was cut back by 2 bases and J by 5 bases. Whole-study results and caveats: Maximum circulating GvH clone levels tracked with early post-transplant HvG decreases. Marrow from the recipient contained GvH clones, some of which had appeared first in ileum or blood.

Notes on this clone: What it recognizes is unknown.

The source of this sequence is a human patient who received an intestinal transplant, so some T cells may come from the graft donor. The V and J genes are TRBV5-1 and TRBJ2-7; 10 nucleotides line up with TRBD1. Here the sequenced sample was PBMCs, taken around 350 days after transplant. The CDR3 DNA sequence: TGCGCCAGCAGCTTTTCCGGGACAGGGGACGAGCAGTACTTC. This encodes CASSFSGTGDEQYF. Drawing the rest from reference TRBV5-1 and TRBJ2-7, the complete variable domain is KAGVTQTPRYLIKTRGQQVTLSCSPISGHRSVSWYQQTPGQGLQFLFEYFSETQRNKGNFPGRFSGRQFSNSRSEMNVSTLELGDSALYLCASSFSGTGDEQYFGPGTRLTVT.